One sample yielded the 4 T cell receptor beta chains listed below, sequenced in a study of CD8+ T cells in alopecia areata. cDNA serving as the sequencing template came from extracted, reverse transcribed RNA. Profiling relied on immunoSEQ multiplex PCR, and the TCRdb table lists in-frame clones only, not all of them. The data hold tens of thousands of clones, with about three fifths observed a single time. The specimen was CD8+ T cells sorted from blood, collected at week 0. These receptors all stem from a human donor with alopecia areata.

The genes are TRBV5-6 and TRBJ2-4, with D tentatively TRBD1 or TRBD2 (5 bases each). Germline CDR1 is SGHDT and CDR2 is YYEEEE. The ends were cut back, 1 base at V and 4 bases at J, with 15 bases in the middle. CDR3 length: 16 residues. As DNA, the CDR3 is TGTGCCAGCAGCTTGACTTCCAGGGACCCAAAAAACATTCAGTACTTC. Amino acid sequence: CASSLTSRDPKNIQYF. The variable domain in full, completed from reference TRBV5-6 and TRBJ2-4, reads DAGVTQSPTHLIKTRGQQVTLRCSPKSGHDTVSWYQQALGQGPQFIFQYYEEEERQRGNFPDRFSGHQFPNYSSELNVNALLLGDSALYLCASSLTSRDPKNIQYFGAGTRLSVL.

This clone has only a few counts. The chain employs TRBV6-5 and TRBJ2-7; D call uncertain. Trimming shortened V by 3 bases and J by 0 bases, and 12 bases separated the two germline ends. The CDR3 contains 15 residues. The germline V gene has CDR1 MNHEY and CDR2 SVGAGI. Here the CDR3 reads CASSYEEGYSYEQYF. Here the CDR3 DNA reads TGTGCCAGCAGTTATGAGGAAGGCTACTCCTACGAGCAGTACTTC.

The chain has TRBV29-1 and TRBJ1-2, with D perhaps matching TRBD1 (5 bases). The CDR3 spans 16 residues. V was cut by 4 bases and J by 6 bases, with 24 bases left in between. Germline CDR1 SQVTM, CDR2 ANQGSEA. CDR3 coding DNA: TGCAGCGTTGTCCCTATAGGGACTCTGGAAGGAGATGGCTACACCTTC. Amino acid sequence: CSVVPIGTLEGDGYTF.

V gene TRBV29-1 combines with J gene TRBJ2-5; TRBD2 aligns across 14 bases. This CDR3 has 14 residues. Germline trimming cut 6 bases from V and 3 bases from J; bases unmatched to any gene: 3. The V gene's germline CDR1 is SQVTM and CDR2 ANQGSEA. The CDR3 DNA follows: TGCAGCGTAGAGGGACTAGCGGGGGAAGAGACCCAGTACTTC. Translated, it gives CSVEGLAGEETQYF.